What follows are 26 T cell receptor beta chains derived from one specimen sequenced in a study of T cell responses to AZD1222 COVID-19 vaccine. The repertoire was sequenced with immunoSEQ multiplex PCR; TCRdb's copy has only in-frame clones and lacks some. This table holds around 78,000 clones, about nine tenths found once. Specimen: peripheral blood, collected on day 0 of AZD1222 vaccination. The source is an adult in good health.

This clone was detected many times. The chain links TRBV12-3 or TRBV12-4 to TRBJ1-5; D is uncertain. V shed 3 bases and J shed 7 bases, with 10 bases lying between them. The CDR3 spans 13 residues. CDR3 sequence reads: CASSFQGFQPQHF. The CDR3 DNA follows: TGTGCCAGCAGTTTTCAAGGGTTCCAGCCCCAGCATTTT.

CDR3 sequence reads: CASSLEGLAYNEQFF. For the CDR3, the DNA is TGTGCCAGCAGCTTGGAGGGACTAGCTTACAATGAGCAGTTCTTC. The gene calls are TRBV5-5 and TRBJ2-1; 9 positions agree with TRBD2. The J segment lost 4 bases and the V segment lost 0 bases, leaving 2 bases of the junction unmatched. CDR1 SGHKS and CDR2 YYEKEE come from the germline V gene (reference sequence). CDR3 size: 15 residues.

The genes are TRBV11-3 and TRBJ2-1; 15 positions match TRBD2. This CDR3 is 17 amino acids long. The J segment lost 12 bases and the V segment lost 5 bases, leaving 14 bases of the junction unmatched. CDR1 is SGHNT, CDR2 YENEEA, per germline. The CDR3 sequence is CASSRGAGLAGGHGQFF. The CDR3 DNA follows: TGTGCCAGCAGCCGGGGGGCGGGACTAGCGGGAGGTCACGGGCAGTTCTTC.

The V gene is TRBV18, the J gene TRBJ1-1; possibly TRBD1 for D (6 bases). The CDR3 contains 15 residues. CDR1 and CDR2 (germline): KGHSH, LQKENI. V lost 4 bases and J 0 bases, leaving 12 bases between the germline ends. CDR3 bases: TGTGCCAGCTCACTACTGGACAGCATGAACACTGAAGCTTTCTTT. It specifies CASSLLDSMNTEAFF.

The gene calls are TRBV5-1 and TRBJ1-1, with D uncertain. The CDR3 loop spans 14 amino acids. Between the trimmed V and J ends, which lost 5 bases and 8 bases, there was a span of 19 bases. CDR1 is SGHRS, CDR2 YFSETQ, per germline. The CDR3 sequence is CASRWGELGLEAFF. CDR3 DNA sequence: TGCGCCAGCAGGTGGGGTGAATTAGGTCTAGAAGCTTTCTTT.

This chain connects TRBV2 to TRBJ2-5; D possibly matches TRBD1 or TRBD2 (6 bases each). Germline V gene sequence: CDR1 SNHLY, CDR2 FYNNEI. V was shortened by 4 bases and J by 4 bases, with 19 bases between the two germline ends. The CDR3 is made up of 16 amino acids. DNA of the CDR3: TGTGCCAGCAGTGCCGGGACATCCTACGGGGGAGAGACCCAGTACTTC. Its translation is CASSAGTSYGGETQYF.

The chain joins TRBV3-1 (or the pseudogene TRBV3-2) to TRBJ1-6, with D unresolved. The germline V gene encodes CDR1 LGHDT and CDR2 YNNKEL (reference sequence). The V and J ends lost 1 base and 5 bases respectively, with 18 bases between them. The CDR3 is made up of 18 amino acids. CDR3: CASSQGIMPGRDNSPLHF. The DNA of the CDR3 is TGTGCCAGCAGCCAAGGGATTATGCCAGGCAGAGATAATTCACCCCTCCACTTT.

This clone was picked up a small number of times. The CDR3 protein is CASSLDVGYEQYF. The CDR3 DNA reads TGTGCCAGCAGCTTGGATGTGGGATACGAGCAGTACTTC. The chain joins TRBV5-8 to TRBJ2-7; no clear D. Trimming left V 0 bases short and J 4 bases short, with 8 bases between. This CDR3 region has 13 residues. Germline-derived CDR1 and CDR2 are SGHTS and YDEGEE.

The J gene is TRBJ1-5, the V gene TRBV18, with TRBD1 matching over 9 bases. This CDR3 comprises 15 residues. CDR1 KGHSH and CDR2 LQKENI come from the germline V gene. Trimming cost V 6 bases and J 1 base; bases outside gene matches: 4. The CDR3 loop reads CASSRGTGSNQPQHF. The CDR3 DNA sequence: TGTGCCAGCTCCCGGGGGACAGGGAGCAATCAGCCCCAGCATTTT. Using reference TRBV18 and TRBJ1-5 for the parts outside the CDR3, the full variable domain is NAGVMQNPRHLVRRRGQEARLRCSPMKGHSHVYWYRQLPEEGLKFMVYLQKENIIDESGMPKERFSAEFPKEGPSILRIQQVVRGDSAAYFCASSRGTGSNQPQHFGDGTRLSIL.

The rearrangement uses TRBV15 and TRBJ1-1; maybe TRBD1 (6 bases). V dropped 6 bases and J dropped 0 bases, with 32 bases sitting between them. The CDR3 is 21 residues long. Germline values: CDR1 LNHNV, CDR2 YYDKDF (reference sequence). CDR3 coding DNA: TGTGCCACCAGTCGTCAGCACAGGGAAGGGTTTCGAAGTAACCTGAACACTGAAGCTTTCTTT. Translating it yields CATSRQHREGFRSNLNTEAFF.

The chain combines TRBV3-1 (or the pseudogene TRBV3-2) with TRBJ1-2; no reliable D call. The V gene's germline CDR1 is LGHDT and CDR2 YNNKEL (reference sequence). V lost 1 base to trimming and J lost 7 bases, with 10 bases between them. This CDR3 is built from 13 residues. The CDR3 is CASSQGRRAGYTF. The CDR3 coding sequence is TGTGCCAGCAGCCAAGGCAGGCGGGCTGGCTACACCTTC.

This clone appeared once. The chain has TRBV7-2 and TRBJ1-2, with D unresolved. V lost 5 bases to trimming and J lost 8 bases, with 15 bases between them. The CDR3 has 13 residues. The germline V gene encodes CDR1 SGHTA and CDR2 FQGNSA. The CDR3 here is CASSPTDLGGYTF. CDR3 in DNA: TGTGCCAGCAGCCCCACTGACCTGGGAGGCTACACCTTC.

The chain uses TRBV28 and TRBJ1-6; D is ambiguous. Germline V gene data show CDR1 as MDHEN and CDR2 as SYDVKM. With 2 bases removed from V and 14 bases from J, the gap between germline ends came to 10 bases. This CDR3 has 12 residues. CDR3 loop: CASSLGRGSLHF. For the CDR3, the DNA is TGTGCCAGCAGTTTAGGACGTGGGTCCCTCCACTTT.

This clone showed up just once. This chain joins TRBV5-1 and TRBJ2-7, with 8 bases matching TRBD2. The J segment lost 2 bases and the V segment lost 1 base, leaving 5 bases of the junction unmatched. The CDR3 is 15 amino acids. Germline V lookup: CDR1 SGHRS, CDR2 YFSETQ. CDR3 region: CASSLLERGPYEQYF. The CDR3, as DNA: TGCGCCAGCAGCTTGTTGGAGCGGGGGCCCTACGAGCAGTACTTC.

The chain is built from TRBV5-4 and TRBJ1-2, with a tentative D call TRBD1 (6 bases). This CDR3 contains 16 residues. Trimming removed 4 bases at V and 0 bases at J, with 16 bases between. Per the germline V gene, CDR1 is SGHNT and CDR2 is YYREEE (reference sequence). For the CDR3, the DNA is TGTGCCAGCAGCCCGCAATCAGGGGATCCTAACTATGGCTACACCTTC. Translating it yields CASSPQSGDPNYGYTF. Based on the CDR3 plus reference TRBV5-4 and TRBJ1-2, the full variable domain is ETGVTQSPTHLIKTRGQQVTLRCSSQSGHNTVSWYQQALGQGPQFIFQYYREEENGRGNFPPRFSGLQFPNYSSELNVNALELDDSALYLCASSPQSGDPNYGYTFGSGTRLTVV.

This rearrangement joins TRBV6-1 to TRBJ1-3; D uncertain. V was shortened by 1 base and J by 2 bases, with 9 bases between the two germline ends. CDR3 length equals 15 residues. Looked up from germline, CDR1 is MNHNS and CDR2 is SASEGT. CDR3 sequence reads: CASSEGGETGNTIYF. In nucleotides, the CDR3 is TGTGCCAGCAGTGAAGGGGGTGAGACTGGAAACACCATATATTTT.

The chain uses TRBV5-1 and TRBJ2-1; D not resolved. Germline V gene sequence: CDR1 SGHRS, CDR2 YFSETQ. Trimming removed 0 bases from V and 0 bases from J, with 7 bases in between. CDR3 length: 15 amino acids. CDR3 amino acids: CASSLVASSYNEQFF. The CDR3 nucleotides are TGCGCCAGCAGCTTGGTGGCCAGCTCCTACAATGAGCAGTTCTTC.

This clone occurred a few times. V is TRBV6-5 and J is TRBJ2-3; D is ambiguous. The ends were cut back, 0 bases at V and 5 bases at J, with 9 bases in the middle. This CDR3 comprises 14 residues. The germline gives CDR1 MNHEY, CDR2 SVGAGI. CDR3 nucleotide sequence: TGTGCCAGCAGTTACTCGATTCTGATAGATACGCAGTATTTT. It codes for CASSYSILIDTQYF.

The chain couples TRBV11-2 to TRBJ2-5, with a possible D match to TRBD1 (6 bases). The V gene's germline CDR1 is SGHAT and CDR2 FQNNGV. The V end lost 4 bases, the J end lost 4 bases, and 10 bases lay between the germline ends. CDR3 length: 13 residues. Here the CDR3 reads CASSWTELETQYF. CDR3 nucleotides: TGTGCCAGCAGCTGGACAGAGCTAGAGACCCAGTACTTC. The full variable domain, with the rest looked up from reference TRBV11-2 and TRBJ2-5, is EAGVAQSPRYKIIEKRQSVAFWCNPISGHATLYWYQQILGQGPKLLIQFQNNGVVDDSQLPKDRFSAERLKGVDSTLKIQPAKLEDSAVYLCASSWTELETQYFGPGTRLLVL.

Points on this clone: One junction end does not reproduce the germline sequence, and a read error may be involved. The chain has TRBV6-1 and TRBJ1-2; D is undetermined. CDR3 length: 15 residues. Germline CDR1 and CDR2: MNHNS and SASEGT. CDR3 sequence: CASSEDGEVGYGYTF. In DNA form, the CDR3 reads TGTGCCAGCAGCGAAGACGGGGAAGTAGGATACGGCTACACCTTC.

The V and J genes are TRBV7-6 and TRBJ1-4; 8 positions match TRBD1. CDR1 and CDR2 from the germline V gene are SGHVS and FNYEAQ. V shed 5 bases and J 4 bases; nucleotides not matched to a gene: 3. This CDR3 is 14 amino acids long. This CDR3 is CASSLGQDNEKLFF. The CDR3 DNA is TGTGCCAGCAGCCTGGGACAGGATAATGAAAAACTGTTTTTT.

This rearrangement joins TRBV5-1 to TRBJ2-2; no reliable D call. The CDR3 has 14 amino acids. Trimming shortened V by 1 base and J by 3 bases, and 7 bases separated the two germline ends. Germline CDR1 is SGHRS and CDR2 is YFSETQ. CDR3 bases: TGCGCCAGCAGCTTGAGGCAGGACACCGGGGAGCTGTTTTTT. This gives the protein CASSLRQDTGELFF.

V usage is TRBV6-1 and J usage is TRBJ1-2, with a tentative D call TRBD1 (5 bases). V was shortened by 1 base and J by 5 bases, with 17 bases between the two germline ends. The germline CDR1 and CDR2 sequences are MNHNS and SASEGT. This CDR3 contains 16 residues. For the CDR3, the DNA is TGTGCCAGCAGTGAAGTCGTGGGGGAGGGGTTATATGGCTACACCTTC. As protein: CASSEVVGEGLYGYTF.

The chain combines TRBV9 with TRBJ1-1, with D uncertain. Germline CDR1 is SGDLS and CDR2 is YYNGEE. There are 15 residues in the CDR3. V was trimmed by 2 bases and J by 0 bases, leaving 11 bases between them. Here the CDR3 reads CASSVEVELNTEAFF. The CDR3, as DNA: TGTGCCAGCAGCGTGGAGGTAGAGTTGAACACTGAAGCTTTCTTT. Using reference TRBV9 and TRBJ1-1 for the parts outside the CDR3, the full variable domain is DSGVTQTPKHLITATGQRVTLRCSPRSGDLSVYWYQQSLDQGLQFLIQYYNGEERAKGNILERFSAQQFPDLHSELNLSSLELGDSALYFCASSVEVELNTEAFFGQGTRLTVV.

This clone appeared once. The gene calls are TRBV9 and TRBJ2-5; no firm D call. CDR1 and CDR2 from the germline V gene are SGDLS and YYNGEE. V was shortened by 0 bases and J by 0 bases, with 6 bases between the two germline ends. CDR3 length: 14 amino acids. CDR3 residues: CASSVAHYQETQYF. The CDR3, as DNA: TGTGCCAGCAGCGTAGCGCACTACCAAGAGACCCAGTACTTC.

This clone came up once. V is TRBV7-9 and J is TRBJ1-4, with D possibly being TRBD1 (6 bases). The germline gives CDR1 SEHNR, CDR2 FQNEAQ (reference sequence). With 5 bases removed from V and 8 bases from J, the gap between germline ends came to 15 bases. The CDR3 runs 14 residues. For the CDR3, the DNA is TGTGCCAGCAGCCTACAGGGCCTGGGGGAAAAACTGTTTTTT. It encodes CASSLQGLGEKLFF.